This T cell receptor (beta chain) was observed in a study of technical replicates of blood from several donors. This CDR3 comprises 16 residues. The germline CDR1 and CDR2 sequences are MGHRA and YSYEKL. V was pared by 1 base and J by 10 bases, with 9 bases of the junction left unmatched. TCRdb's copy holds only in-frame clones and misses some; the assay was immunoSEQ multiplex PCR. The data contain tens of thousands of clones, around 97% of them singletons. The source is a human donor in good health. The V gene is TRBV4-1, the J gene TRBJ1-6; 8 nucleotides line up with TRBD1. Source material: T cells isolated from PBMCs. The CDR3 is CASSQAQTGVGSPLHF. The CDR3, as DNA: TGCGCCAGCAGCCAAGCTCAGACAGGGGTTGGATCACCCCTCCACTTT.